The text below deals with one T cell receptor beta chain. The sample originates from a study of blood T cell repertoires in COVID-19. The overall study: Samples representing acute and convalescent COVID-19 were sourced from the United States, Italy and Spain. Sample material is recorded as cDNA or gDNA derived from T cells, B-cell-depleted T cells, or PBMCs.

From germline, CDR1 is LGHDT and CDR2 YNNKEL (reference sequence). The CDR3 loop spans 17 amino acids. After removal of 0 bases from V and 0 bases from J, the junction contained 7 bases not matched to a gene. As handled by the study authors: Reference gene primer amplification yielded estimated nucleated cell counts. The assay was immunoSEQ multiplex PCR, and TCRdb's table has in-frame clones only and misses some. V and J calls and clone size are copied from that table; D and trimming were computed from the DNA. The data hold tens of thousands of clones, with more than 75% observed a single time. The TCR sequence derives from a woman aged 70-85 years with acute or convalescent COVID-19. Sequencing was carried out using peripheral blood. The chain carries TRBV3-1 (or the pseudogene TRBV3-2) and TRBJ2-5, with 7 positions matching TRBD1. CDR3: CASSQDHCQGDQETQYF. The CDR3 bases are TGTGCCAGCAGCCAAGATCACTGTCAGGGGGACCAAGAGACCCAGTACTTC.